This entry lists 27 T cell receptor beta chains sequenced from one sample in a study of T cells in narcolepsy. Data came from immunoSEQ multiplex PCR; TCRdb stores just in-frame clones and leaves some out. The data show some 25,000 clones, with around 85% seen just once and less than 1.5% held by the top ten. The sequenced material came from CD45RA- memory CD4+ T cells from PBMCs. The receptors originated from a human donor with narcolepsy.

V gene TRBV28 combines with J gene TRBJ2-3; D may be TRBD2 (6 bases). This CDR3 is built from 14 residues. Germline V gives CDR1 MDHEN, CDR2 SYDVKM. V lost 5 bases to trimming and J lost 6 bases, with 15 bases between them. The CDR3 sequence: CASSVGGSRDTQYF. In nucleotides, the CDR3 is TGTGCCAGCAGTGTGGGAGGATCTAGGGATACGCAGTATTTT.

The chain employs TRBV30 and TRBJ2-6; possible D gene TRBD1, 5 bases. The germline V gene encodes CDR1 GTSNPN and CDR2 SVGIG (reference sequence). The V end lost 2 bases, the J end lost 0 bases, and 8 bases lay between the germline ends. The CDR3 is made up of 15 amino acids. The CDR3 reads CAWSRDSSGANVLTF. CDR3 in DNA: TGTGCCTGGAGTAGAGACAGCTCTGGGGCCAACGTCCTGACTTTC.

The rearrangement links TRBV7-6 to TRBJ2-7, with D perhaps matching TRBD2 (5 bases). This CDR3 comprises 15 residues. CDR1 and CDR2 (germline): SGHVS, FNYEAQ. V was trimmed by 1 base and J by 7 bases, leaving 17 bases between them. CDR3 residues: CASSLVGDDGGEQYF. CDR3 in DNA: TGTGCCAGCAGCTTAGTCGGGGATGATGGTGGTGAGCAGTACTTC.

Note on this clone: This sample includes further DNA sequences coding for the same CDR3. The chain recombines TRBV2 with TRBJ2-1; 9 bases are a match to TRBD1. The germline CDR1 and CDR2 sequences are SNHLY and FYNNEI. Trimming took 4 bases from V and 8 from J; bases not matched to a gene: 3. This CDR3 has 13 residues. The CDR3 reads CASSVTGGHEQFF. CDR3 DNA sequence: TGTGCCAGCAGTGTTACAGGGGGCCATGAGCAGTTCTTC.

V usage is TRBV6-4 and J usage is TRBJ2-1; 9 nucleotides match TRBD2. J lost 9 bases, V lost 4 bases, and 7 bases had no gene match. CDR1 is MRHNA, CDR2 SNTAGT, per germline. The CDR3 runs 14 residues. This chain's CDR3 is CASSASSGRSEQFF. CDR3 sequence (DNA): TGTGCCAGCAGTGCTAGCAGCGGGAGGAGTGAGCAGTTCTTC.

The rearrangement links TRBV28 to TRBJ2-7, with TRBD1 matching over 8 bases. The CDR3 runs to 16 residues. Losses at the gene ends were 4 bases for V and 2 bases for J; bases not matched to a gene: 10. Germline-derived CDR1 and CDR2 are MDHEN and SYDVKM. The CDR3 DNA follows: TGTGCCAGCAGTTCACGAAGGACAGGGAGGCCCTACGAGCAGTACTTC. This codes for CASSSRRTGRPYEQYF.

The rearrangement joins TRBV9 to TRBJ2-1, with 7 bases lining up with TRBD2. This CDR3 has 15 residues. Germline CDR1 is SGDLS and CDR2 is YYNGEE. J gave up 5 bases and V 0 bases, and 5 bases lay outside the gene matches. The CDR3 sequence: CASSVVSSGHNEQFF. The DNA of the CDR3 is TGTGCCAGCAGCGTAGTCTCTAGCGGCCACAATGAGCAGTTCTTC.

J is TRBJ1-1 and V is TRBV28; D is uncertain. With 4 bases removed from V and 3 bases from J, the gap between germline ends came to 6 bases. CDR3 length equals 12 residues. Germline values: CDR1 MDHEN, CDR2 SYDVKM. CDR3 bases: TGTGCCAGCAGTTCCCAGTACACTGAAGCTTTCTTT. Translated, it gives CASSSQYTEAFF.

This chain connects TRBV5-4 to TRBJ2-1, with 15 bases lining up with TRBD2. Germline values: CDR1 SGHNT, CDR2 YYREEE (reference sequence). V lost 4 bases to trimming and J lost 7 bases; unmatched junction nucleotides: 3. The CDR3 consists of 15 residues. The CDR3 DNA reads TGTGCCAGCAGCCCGGGGACTAGCGGGAGGAATGAGCAGTTCTTC. Amino acids: CASSPGTSGRNEQFF.

The J gene is TRBJ2-7, the V gene TRBV5-1; TRBD2 is a possible D gene (6 bases). The CDR3 consists of 16 residues. The V end lost 1 base, the J end lost 5 bases, and 19 bases lay between the germline ends. Germline values: CDR1 SGHRS, CDR2 YFSETQ. The CDR3 loop reads CASSLWGTPRENEQYF. Here the CDR3 DNA reads TGCGCCAGCAGCTTGTGGGGGACTCCCAGGGAAAACGAGCAGTACTTC.

The chain links TRBV2 to TRBJ2-3; a possible D gene is TRBD2 (6 bases). This CDR3 is built from 13 residues. Germline CDR1 SNHLY, CDR2 FYNNEI. V was shortened by 8 bases and J by 5 bases, with 14 bases between the two germline ends. The CDR3 nucleotides read TGTGCCAGCCTATTTTTGGGGGGAGATACGCAGTATTTT. Residues: CASLFLGGDTQYF.

CDR3 in amino acids: CASSPGRSSYNEQFF. CDR3 DNA sequence: TGCGCCAGCAGCCCCGGGAGGAGCTCCTACAATGAGCAGTTCTTC. The chain combines TRBV5-1 with TRBJ2-1; 7 nucleotides line up with TRBD2. Trimming removed 4 bases from V and 0 bases from J; junction bases left unmatched: 4. CDR1 and CDR2 from the germline V gene are SGHRS and YFSETQ. The length of the CDR3 is 15 residues.

This clone was found a few times. The genes are TRBV19 and TRBJ2-3; TRBD1 aligns across 9 bases. The CDR3 spans 19 residues. V was pared by 3 bases and J by 0 bases, with 13 bases of the junction left unmatched. CDR1 is LNHDA, CDR2 SQIVND, per germline (reference sequence). CDR3 protein: CASSITTALGTGSTDTQYF. CDR3 nucleotide sequence: TGTGCCAGTAGTATTACCACCGCCCTGGGGACAGGGAGCACAGATACGCAGTATTTT.

The rearrangement joins TRBV5-6 to TRBJ2-5, with TRBD2 identical over 13 bases. The end of the DNA fits TRBJ2-7 better, so the J call may be wrong. This CDR3 is 17 amino acids long. The V gene's germline CDR1 is SGHDT and CDR2 YYEEEE. The CDR3 DNA sequence: TGTGCCAGCAGCCCGGGACTAGCGGGAACGTGGTTCTACGAGCAGTACTTC. Translating gives CASSPGLAGTWFYEQYF.

V gene TRBV29-1 combines with J gene TRBJ1-2, with D perhaps matching TRBD1 (5 bases). This CDR3 has 12 residues. V dropped 4 bases and J dropped 5 bases, with 11 bases sitting between them. Germline V gives CDR1 SQVTM, CDR2 ANQGSEA. This CDR3 reads CSVAADRYGYTF. As DNA, the CDR3 is TGCAGCGTTGCCGCCGACAGATATGGCTACACCTTC.

The V and J genes are TRBV19 and TRBJ2-4; weak D call: TRBD1 (6 bases). Germline V gene sequence: CDR1 LNHDA, CDR2 SQIVND (reference sequence). Trimming cost V 4 bases and J 6 bases, with 13 bases left between them. The CDR3 has 14 amino acids. CDR3 sequence (DNA): TGTGCCAGTAGTACACAGGGTAAAGTAAACATTCAGTACTTC. It translates to CASSTQGKVNIQYF.

The V call is TRBV5-1, the J call TRBJ1-2; TRBD1 is a possible D gene (6 bases). Trimming shortened V by 0 bases and J by 5 bases, and 14 bases separated the two germline ends. This CDR3 spans 15 amino acids. The germline V gene has CDR1 SGHRS and CDR2 YFSETQ. The CDR3 DNA reads TGCGCCAGCAGCTTGGGCTGGGGGCAGGGGTATGGCTACACCTTC. Translating gives CASSLGWGQGYGYTF.

The chain's CDR3 is CASSGSRGTGELFF. CDR3 coding DNA: TGTGCCAGTAGTGGTAGTCGGGGCACCGGGGAGCTGTTTTTT. V gene TRBV19 combines with J gene TRBJ2-2; TRBD2 is a possible D gene (5 bases). Trimming left V 5 bases short and J 4 bases short, with 11 bases between. The CDR3 loop spans 14 amino acids. Germline assignment: CDR1 LNHDA and CDR2 SQIVND (reference sequence). The full variable domain, with the rest looked up from reference TRBV19 and TRBJ2-2, is DGGITQSPKYLFRKEGQNVTLSCEQNLNHDAMYWYRQDPGQGLRLIYYSQIVNDFQKGDIAEGYSVSREKKESFPLTVTSAQKNPTAFYLCASSGSRGTGELFFGEGSRLTVL.

The gene calls are TRBV11-2 and TRBJ2-1, with 9 positions matching TRBD2. Germline V lookup: CDR1 SGHAT, CDR2 FQNNGV. V lost 7 bases and J lost 5; bases outside the gene matches: 6. The CDR3 covers 14 residues. Here the CDR3 DNA reads TGTGCCAGCACCCTGTCTAGCGGGAACAATGAGCAGTTCTTC. It is translated as CASTLSSGNNEQFF.

This clone was observed a few times. J is TRBJ1-5 and V is TRBV19; 8 nucleotides line up with TRBD1. The germline CDR1 and CDR2 sequences are LNHDA and SQIVND (reference sequence). J lost 5 bases, V lost 5 bases, and 5 bases had no gene match. The CDR3 consists of 14 residues. The CDR3 DNA reads as TGTGCCAGTAGTCAAACAGGGGGTGATCAGCCCCAGCATTTT. Translated, it gives CASSQTGGDQPQHF.

The rearrangement uses TRBV15 and TRBJ2-7, with 7 bases that match TRBD1. This CDR3 has 14 amino acids. CDR1 is LNHNV, CDR2 YYDKDF, per germline (reference sequence). V trimming: 3 bases; J trimming: 4 bases; junction bases outside the gene matches: 6. The CDR3: CATSRRQGHYEQYF. The CDR3 DNA reads TGTGCCACCAGCAGGAGACAGGGTCATTACGAGCAGTACTTC.

The rearrangement joins TRBV5-1 to TRBJ2-3; 7 bases match TRBD2. V was pared by 4 bases and J by 3 bases, with 8 bases of the junction left unmatched. This CDR3 has 15 amino acids. CDR1 and CDR2 (germline): SGHRS, YFSETQ. For the CDR3, the DNA is TGCGCCAGCAGCCTACGGGGGGTCGGGACAGATACGCAGTATTTT. Translation: CASSLRGVGTDTQYF.

The chain combines TRBV27 with TRBJ2-7, with 7 nucleotides matching TRBD2. With 3 bases clipped from V and 5 bases from J, the junction kept 13 bases outside the gene matches. CDR1 and CDR2 from the germline V gene are MNHEY and SMNVEV (reference sequence). This CDR3 region has 16 residues. The CDR3 is CASSLSGTTRFHEQYF. CDR3 sequence (DNA): TGTGCCAGCAGTTTGTCGGGGACTACTAGGTTTCACGAGCAGTACTTC.

This rearrangement joins TRBV6-1 to TRBJ2-1; 7 bases are shared with TRBD2. Germline trimming cut 3 bases from V and 0 bases from J; bases unmatched to any gene: 2. The germline V gene has CDR1 MNHNS and CDR2 SASEGT. The CDR3 length is 15 residues. In DNA, the CDR3 is TGTGCCAGCAGTGACAGCGGGGTCTCCTACAATGAGCAGTTCTTC. Amino acid sequence: CASSDSGVSYNEQFF.

V usage is TRBV6-1 and J usage is TRBJ1-1; the match to TRBD1 covers 10 bases. The germline gives CDR1 MNHNS, CDR2 SASEGT. V gave up 5 bases and J gave up 10 bases; unmatched junction bases: 10. The CDR3 runs 14 residues. CDR3 amino acids: CASSHLQRTGGAFF. In nucleotides, the CDR3 is TGTGCCAGCAGTCACCTCCAAAGGACAGGGGGAGCTTTCTTT.

The V and J genes are TRBV7-9 and TRBJ2-2, with unresolved D. V was pared by 6 bases and J by 7 bases, with 12 bases between. This CDR3 spans 13 amino acids. Germline CDR1 SEHNR, CDR2 FQNEAQ (reference sequence). CDR3 DNA sequence: TGTGCCAGCAGGGATAATACGGGCGGGGAGCTGTTTTTT. It translates to CASRDNTGGELFF.

The chain carries TRBV27 and TRBJ2-6; D may be TRBD1 (5 bases). The length of the CDR3 is 15 residues. The germline V and J ends were trimmed by 0 bases and 8 bases, with 11 bases remaining between them. Looked up from germline, CDR1 is MNHEY and CDR2 is SMNVEV (reference sequence). The CDR3 sequence: CASSLSSQGSNVLTF. The CDR3 DNA reads as TGTGCCAGCAGTTTATCGTCCCAGGGATCCAACGTCCTGACTTTC.